The 2 T cell receptor beta chains given below trace back to one sample, sequenced in a study of response to subunit inactivated influenza vaccine (dated 2018 in TCRdb). The library was obtained by RT-PCR. The listed sequencing device is Illumina HiSeq 2500. TCRdb cleaned the public reads at Q25 with fastp, built clones with MiXCR and kept in-frame beta chains. Identical CDR3 proteins give one entry, which carries the most common genes and DNA. Recorded for this sample are about 520,000 distinct CDR3 sequences; approximately 7.7% of them occurred a single time. The top ten clonotypes cover 13% of the sample. Sequenced material: PBMCs from blood, taken approximately 25 months after vaccination. Receptor source: a man in his fifties or sixties who received an inactivated influenza vaccine. Donor details come from another sample of the same person, matched by shared clones.

This clonotype was picked up many times. The V gene is TRBV5-1, the J gene TRBJ2-1, with TRBD1 identical over 8 bases. Germline V lookup: CDR1 SGHRS, CDR2 YFSETQ. V shed 5 bases, J shed 5 bases, and the junction held 6 bases outside the gene matches. The CDR3 is 14 residues long. CDR3 nucleotide sequence: TGCGCCAGCAGGGTCAGGGGGCTAGACAATGAGCAGTTCTTC. Protein sequence: CASRVRGLDNEQFF.

This clonotype has a handful of counts. The genes are TRBV7-9 and TRBJ2-7; D call uncertain. Germline V lookup: CDR1 SEHNR, CDR2 FQNEAQ (reference sequence). The CDR3 runs 14 residues. Between the trimmed V and J ends, which lost 1 base and 3 bases, there was a span of 10 bases. CDR3 DNA sequence: TGTGCCAGCAGCTTAGACGGCAGGATCTACGAGCAGTACTTC. Amino acid sequence: CASSLDGRIYEQYF.